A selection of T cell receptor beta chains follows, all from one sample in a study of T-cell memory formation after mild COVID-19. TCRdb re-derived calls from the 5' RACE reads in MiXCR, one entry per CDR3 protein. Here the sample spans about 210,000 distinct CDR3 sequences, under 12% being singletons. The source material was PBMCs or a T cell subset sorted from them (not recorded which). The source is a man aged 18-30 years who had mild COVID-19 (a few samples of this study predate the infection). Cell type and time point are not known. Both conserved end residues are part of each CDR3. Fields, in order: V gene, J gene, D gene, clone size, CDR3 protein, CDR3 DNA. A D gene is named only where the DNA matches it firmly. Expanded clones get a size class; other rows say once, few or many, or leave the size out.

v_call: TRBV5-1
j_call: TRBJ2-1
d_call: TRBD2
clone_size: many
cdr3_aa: CASSLEASGSYNEQFF
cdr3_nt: TGCGCCAGCAGCTTGGAGGCTAGCGGATCTTACAATGAGCAGTTCTTC

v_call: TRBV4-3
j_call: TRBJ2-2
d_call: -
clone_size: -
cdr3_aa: CASRQLPRDGELFF
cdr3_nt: TGCGCCAGCAGACAACTCCCTAGGGACGGGGAGCTGTTTTTT

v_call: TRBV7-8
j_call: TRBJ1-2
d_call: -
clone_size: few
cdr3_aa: CASSPTRVATNYGYTF
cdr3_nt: TGTGCCAGCAGCCCCACCAGGGTAGCCACTAATTATGGCTACACCTTC

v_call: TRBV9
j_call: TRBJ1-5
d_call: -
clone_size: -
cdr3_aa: CASSVGPSGILQPQHF
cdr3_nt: TGTGCCAGCAGCGTAGGTCCTTCGGGGATACTTCAGCCCCAGCATTTT

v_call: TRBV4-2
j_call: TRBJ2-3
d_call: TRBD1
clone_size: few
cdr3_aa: CASSQSPERQGEGDTQYF
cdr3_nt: TGTGCCAGCAGCCAATCCCCCGAGCGGCAGGGGGAAGGAGATACGCAGTATTTT

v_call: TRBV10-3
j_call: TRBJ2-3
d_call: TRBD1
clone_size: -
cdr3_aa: CAISDRKGQYTDTQYF
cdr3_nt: TGTGCCATCAGTGATAGGAAGGGACAGTACACAGATACGCAGTATTTT

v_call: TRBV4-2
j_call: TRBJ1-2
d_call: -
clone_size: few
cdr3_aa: CASSQGSGSSLGYTF
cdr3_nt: TGTGCCAGCAGCCAAGGTTCAGGATCCTCCCTCGGCTACACCTTC

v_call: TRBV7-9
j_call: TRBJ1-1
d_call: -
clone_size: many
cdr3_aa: CASSLGLTSEAFF
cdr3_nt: TGTGCCAGCAGCTTAGGGTTGACGTCCGAAGCTTTCTTT

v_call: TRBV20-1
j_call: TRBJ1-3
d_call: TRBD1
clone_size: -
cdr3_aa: CSARAGTGAGNTIYF
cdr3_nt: TGCAGTGCTAGGGCCGGGACAGGGGCTGGAAACACCATATATTTT

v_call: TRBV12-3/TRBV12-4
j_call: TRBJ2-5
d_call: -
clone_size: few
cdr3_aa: CASSLLGNREETQYF
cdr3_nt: TGTGCCAGCAGTTTATTGGGGAATAGGGAAGAGACCCAGTACTTC

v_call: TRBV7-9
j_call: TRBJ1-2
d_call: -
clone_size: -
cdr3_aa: CASSPGSRAYGYTF
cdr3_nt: TGTGCCAGCAGCCCCGGGTCGAGGGCCTATGGCTACACCTTC

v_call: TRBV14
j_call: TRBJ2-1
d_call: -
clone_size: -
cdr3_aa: CASSQVGGSYNEQFF
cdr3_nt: TGTGCCAGCAGCCAAGTTGGGGGTTCCTACAATGAGCAGTTCTTC

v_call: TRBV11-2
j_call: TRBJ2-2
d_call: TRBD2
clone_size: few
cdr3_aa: CASSPTLAGNTGELFF
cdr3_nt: TGTGCCAGCAGCCCAACACTAGCGGGGAACACCGGGGAGCTGTTTTTT

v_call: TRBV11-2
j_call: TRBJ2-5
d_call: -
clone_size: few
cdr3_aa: CASRIPGRGETQYF
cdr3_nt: TGTGCCAGCAGAATACCGGGACGGGGAGAGACCCAGTACTTC

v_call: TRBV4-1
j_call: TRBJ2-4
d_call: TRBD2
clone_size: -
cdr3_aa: CASSHGLAGGGAKNIQYF
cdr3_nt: TGCGCCAGCAGCCACGGACTAGCGGGGGGTGGGGCCAAAAACATTCAGTACTTC

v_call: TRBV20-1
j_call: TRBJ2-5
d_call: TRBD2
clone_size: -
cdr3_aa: CSASGGVPHGTQYF
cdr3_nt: TGCAGTGCTAGCGGGGGGGTACCCCATGGGACCCAGTACTTC

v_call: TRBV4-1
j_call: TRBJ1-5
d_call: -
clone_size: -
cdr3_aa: CASSSESVGHQPQHF
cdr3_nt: TGCGCCAGCAGCTCGGAGTCGGTTGGCCATCAGCCCCAGCATTTT

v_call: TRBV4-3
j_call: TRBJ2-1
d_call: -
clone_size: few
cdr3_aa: CASSQELHNEQFF
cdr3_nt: TGCGCCAGCAGCCAAGAACTGCACAATGAGCAGTTCTTC

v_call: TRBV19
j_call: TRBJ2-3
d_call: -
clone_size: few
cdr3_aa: CASSKPLGWGMCRYF
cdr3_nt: TGTGCCAGTAGTAAACCCCTAGGCTGGGGAATGTGTAGGTATTTT

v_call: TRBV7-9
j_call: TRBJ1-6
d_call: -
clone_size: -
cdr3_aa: CASSLEQNSPLHF
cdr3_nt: TGTGCCAGCAGCTTGGAGCAAAATTCACCCCTCCACTTT

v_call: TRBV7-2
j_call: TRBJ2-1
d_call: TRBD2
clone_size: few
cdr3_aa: CASSLVAGGSDEQFF
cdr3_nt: TGTGCCAGCAGCTTAGTAGCGGGGGGGAGCGATGAGCAGTTCTTC

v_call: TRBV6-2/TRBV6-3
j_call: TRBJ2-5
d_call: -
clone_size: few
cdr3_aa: CASGRHRWETQYF
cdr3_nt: TGTGCCAGCGGGAGACACCGGTGGGAGACCCAGTACTTC

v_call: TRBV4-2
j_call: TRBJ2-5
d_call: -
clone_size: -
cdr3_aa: CASSQGQGVETQYF
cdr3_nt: TGTGCCAGCAGCCAAGGGCAGGGAGTAGAGACCCAGTACTTC

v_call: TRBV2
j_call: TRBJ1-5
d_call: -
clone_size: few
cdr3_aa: CASVGVDSSQPQHF
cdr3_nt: TGTGCCAGCGTTGGAGTTGATTCGAGTCAGCCCCAGCATTTT

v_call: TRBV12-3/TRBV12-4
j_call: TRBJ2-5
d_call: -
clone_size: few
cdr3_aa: CASSRNMGETQYF
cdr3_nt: TGTGCCAGCAGCCGCAACATGGGGGAGACCCAGTACTTC

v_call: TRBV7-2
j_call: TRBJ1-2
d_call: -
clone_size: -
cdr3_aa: CASSPHSAGSNYGYTF
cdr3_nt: TGTGCCAGCAGCCCACACAGTGCTGGTTCCAACTATGGCTACACCTTC

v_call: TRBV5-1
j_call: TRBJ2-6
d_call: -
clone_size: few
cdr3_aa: CASSFEGANVLTF
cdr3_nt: TGCGCCAGCAGCTTCGAGGGGGCCAACGTCCTGACTTTC

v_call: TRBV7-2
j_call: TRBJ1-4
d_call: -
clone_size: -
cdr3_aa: CASSFFRGEKLFF
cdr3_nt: TGTGCCAGCAGCTTTTTCAGGGGAGAAAAACTGTTTTTT

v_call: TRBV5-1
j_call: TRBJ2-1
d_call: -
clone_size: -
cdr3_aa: CASSLEFRAEQFF
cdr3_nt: TGCGCCAGCAGCTTGGAATTCCGGGCTGAGCAGTTCTTC

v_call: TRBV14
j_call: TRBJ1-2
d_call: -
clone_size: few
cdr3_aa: CASSQAKPPYGYTF
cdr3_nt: TGTGCCAGCAGCCAAGCAAAGCCGCCTTATGGCTACACCTTC

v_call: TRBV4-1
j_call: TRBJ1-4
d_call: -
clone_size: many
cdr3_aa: CASSPWERGEKLFF
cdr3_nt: TGCGCCAGCAGCCCTTGGGAGCGGGGTGAAAAACTGTTTTTT

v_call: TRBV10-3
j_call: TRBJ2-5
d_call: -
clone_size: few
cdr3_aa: CAISEEKGYQETQYF
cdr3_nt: TGTGCCATCAGTGAGGAGAAGGGGTACCAAGAGACCCAGTACTTC

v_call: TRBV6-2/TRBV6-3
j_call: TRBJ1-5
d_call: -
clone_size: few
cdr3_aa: CASSSGQPQHF
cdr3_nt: TGTGCCAGCAGTTCAGGGCAGCCCCAGCATTTT

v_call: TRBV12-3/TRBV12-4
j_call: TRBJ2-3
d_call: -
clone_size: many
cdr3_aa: CASSPDYRTDTQYF
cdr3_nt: TGTGCCAGCAGCCCCGACTATCGCACAGATACGCAGTATTTT

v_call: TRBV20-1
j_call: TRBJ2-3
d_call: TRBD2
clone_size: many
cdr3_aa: CSASRGLASVTQYF
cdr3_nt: TGCAGTGCCTCCCGGGGACTAGCTTCTGTTACGCAGTATTTT

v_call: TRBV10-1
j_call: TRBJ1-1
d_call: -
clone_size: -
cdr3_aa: CASSESLRDTEAFF
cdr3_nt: TGCGCCAGCAGTGAGTCCCTCAGGGACACTGAAGCTTTCTTT

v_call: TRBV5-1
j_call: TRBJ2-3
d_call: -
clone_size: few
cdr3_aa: CASSPDQYF
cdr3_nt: TGCGCCAGCAGCCCGGATCAGTATTTT

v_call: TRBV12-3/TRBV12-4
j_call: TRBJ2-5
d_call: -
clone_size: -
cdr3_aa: CASSFKGRGTKYF
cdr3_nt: TGTGCCAGCAGTTTCAAGGGCCGGGGGACCAAGTACTTC

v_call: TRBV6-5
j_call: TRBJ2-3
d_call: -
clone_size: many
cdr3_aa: CASNRALVTDTQYF
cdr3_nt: TGTGCCAGCAATCGGGCCCTCGTCACAGATACGCAGTATTTT

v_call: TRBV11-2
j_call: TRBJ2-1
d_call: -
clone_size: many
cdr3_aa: CASSLRSRGFLSSYNEQFF
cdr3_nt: TGTGCCAGCAGCTTACGCTCTAGAGGCTTTCTGAGCTCCTACAATGAGCAGTTCTTC

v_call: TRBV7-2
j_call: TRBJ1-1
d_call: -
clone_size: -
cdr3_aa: CASSPAGHHTEAFF
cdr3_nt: TGTGCCAGCAGCCCCGCGGGACACCACACTGAAGCTTTCTTT

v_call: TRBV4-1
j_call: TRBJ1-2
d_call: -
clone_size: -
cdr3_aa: CASSHGGPRGYGYTF
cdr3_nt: TGCGCCAGCAGCCATGGGGGACCCCGGGGTTATGGCTACACCTTC

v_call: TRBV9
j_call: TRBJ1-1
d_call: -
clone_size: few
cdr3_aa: CASSVEAENTEAFF
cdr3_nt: TGTGCCAGCAGCGTAGAAGCGGAAAACACTGAAGCTTTCTTT

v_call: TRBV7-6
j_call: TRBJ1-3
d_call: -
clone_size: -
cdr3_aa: CASSLRGAGNTIYF
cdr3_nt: TGTGCCAGCAGCTTGAGGGGAGCTGGAAACACCATATATTTT

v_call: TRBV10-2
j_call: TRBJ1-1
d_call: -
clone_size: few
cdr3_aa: CASSPERFEAFF
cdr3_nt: TGCGCCAGCAGCCCCGAGAGGTTCGAAGCTTTCTTT

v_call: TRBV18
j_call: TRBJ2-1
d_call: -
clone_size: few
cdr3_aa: CASSPGQGNEQFF
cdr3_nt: TGTGCCAGCTCACCAGGGCAGGGCAATGAGCAGTTCTTC

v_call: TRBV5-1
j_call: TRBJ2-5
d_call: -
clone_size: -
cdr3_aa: CASSLVSGQETQYF
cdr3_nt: TGCGCCAGCAGCTTGGTATCCGGACAAGAGACCCAGTACTTC

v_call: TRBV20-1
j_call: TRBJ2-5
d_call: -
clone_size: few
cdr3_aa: CSASNGRQETQYF
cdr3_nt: TGCAGTGCTTCGAATGGACGGCAAGAGACCCAGTACTTC

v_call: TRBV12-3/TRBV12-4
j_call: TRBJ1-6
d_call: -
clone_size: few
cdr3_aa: CASTPLSYNSPLHF
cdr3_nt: TGTGCCAGCACCCCTCTTTCCTATAATTCACCCCTCCACTTT

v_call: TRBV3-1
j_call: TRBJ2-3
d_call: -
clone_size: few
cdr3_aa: CASSQVGAMGSDTQYF
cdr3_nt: TGTGCCAGCAGCCAAGTAGGGGCCATGGGCTCTGATACGCAGTATTTT

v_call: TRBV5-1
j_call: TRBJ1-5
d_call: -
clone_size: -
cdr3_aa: CASSGGNNQPQHF
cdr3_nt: TGCGCCAGCAGTGGAGGAAACAATCAGCCCCAGCATTTT

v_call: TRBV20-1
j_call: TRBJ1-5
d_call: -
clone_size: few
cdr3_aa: CSARGQLGQPQHF
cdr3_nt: TGCAGTGCCCGAGGACAGTTGGGGCAGCCCCAGCATTTT

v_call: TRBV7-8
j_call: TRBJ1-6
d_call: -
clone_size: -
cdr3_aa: CASSLDELSGPLHF
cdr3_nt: TGTGCCAGCAGCTTGGACGAACTCAGCGGACCCCTCCACTTT

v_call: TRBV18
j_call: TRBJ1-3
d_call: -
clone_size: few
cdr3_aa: CASSPGDGNTIYF
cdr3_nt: TGTGCCAGCTCACCAGGGGACGGAAACACCATATATTTT

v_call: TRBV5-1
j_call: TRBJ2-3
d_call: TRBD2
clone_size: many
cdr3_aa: CASSQLAGGTDTQYF
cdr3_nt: TGCGCCAGCAGCCAACTAGCGGGGGGCACAGATACGCAGTATTTT

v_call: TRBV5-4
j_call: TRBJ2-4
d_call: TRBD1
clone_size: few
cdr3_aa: CASSLAGQGQNIQYF
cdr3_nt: TGTGCCAGCAGCTTGGCGGGACAGGGTCAAAACATTCAGTACTTC

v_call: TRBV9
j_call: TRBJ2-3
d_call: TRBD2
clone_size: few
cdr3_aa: CASALAGVTDTQYF
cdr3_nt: TGTGCCAGCGCCCTAGCGGGGGTCACAGATACGCAGTATTTT

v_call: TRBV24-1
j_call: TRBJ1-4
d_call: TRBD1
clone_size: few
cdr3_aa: CATTRDRGRYEKLFF
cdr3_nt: TGTGCCACAACCCGGGACAGGGGGAGATATGAAAAACTGTTTTTT

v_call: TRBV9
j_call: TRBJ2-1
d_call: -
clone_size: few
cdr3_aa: CASSEGVRGGYNEQFF
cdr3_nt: TGTGCCAGCAGCGAGGGAGTTAGAGGGGGCTACAATGAGCAGTTCTTC